The clone carrying this T cell receptor (beta chain) was found many times. These data come from a study of Graves' ophthalmopathy and Graves' hyperthyroidism. Looking at the study overall: Researchers obtained peripheral blood at initial diagnosis, before any treatment had begun.

The germline CDR1 and CDR2 sequences are MNHEY and SVGAGI. The CDR3 is 18 amino acids. The V gene end was trimmed by 2 bases and the J gene end by 0 bases; junction bases not matched to a gene: 7. As the template, RNA transcripts were used to amplify TCR beta CDR3 regions. The first-round RT-PCR employed HTBI primers together with the Qiagen OneStep RT-PCR kit. A multiplex PCR was then performed as the second round. TCRdb re-derived calls from the multiplex PCR reads in MiXCR, one entry per CDR3 protein. The sample records hundreds of thousands of distinct CDR3 sequences, approximately 15% being singletons.

The rearrangement links TRBV6-5 to TRBJ1-6; 7 nucleotides line up with TRBD1. Input material: peripheral blood. The clonotype was recovered from a woman younger than 35 with stable Graves' hyperthyroidism. The CDR3 DNA sequence: TGTGCCAGCAGTTACACTCGACAGGGAAGCTCCTATAATTCACCCCTCCACTTT. The encoded protein is CASSYTRQGSSYNSPLHF.